Following are 10 T cell receptor beta chains from one sample sequenced in a study of T-cell memory formation after mild COVID-19. One entry per CDR3 protein results from TCRdb running MiXCR on the 5' RACE reads. The sample lists 200,000 or so distinct CDR3 sequences, around 18% occurring once. Sequences were obtained from PBMCs or a T cell subset sorted from them (not recorded which). Receptors originate from an adult woman who had mild COVID-19 (a few samples of this study predate the infection). Cell type and time point are not known.

A few counts support this clonotype. The chain is built from TRBV7-3 and TRBJ1-1; D is possibly TRBD1 (6 bases). Germline V gene sequence: CDR1 SGHTA, CDR2 FQGTGA. The CDR3 is 15 amino acids. V lost 5 bases and J 3 bases, leaving 16 bases between the germline ends. CDR3 region: CASSQTGRFDTEAFF. The CDR3 nucleotides are TGTGCCAGCAGCCAAACAGGGAGGTTCGACACTGAAGCTTTCTTT. The full variable domain, completed using reference TRBV7-3 and TRBJ1-1, is GAGVSQTPSNKVTEKGKYVELRCDPISGHTALYWYRQSLGQGPEFLIYFQGTGAADDSGLPNDRFFAVRPEGSVSTLKIQRTERGDSAVYLCASSQTGRFDTEAFFGQGTRLTVV.

This chain connects TRBV5-6 to TRBJ2-7, with 8 bases that match TRBD1. With V trimmed by 2 bases and J by 5 bases, 6 bases remained unmatched. CDR3 length: 14 residues. Looked up from germline, CDR1 is SGHDT and CDR2 is YYEEEE. CDR3 sequence reads: CASSFMDRAHEQYF. In DNA form, the CDR3 reads TGTGCCAGCAGCTTCATGGACAGGGCCCACGAGCAGTACTTC.

The chain combines TRBV10-3 with TRBJ1-1, with a tentative D call TRBD1 (6 bases). Germline-derived CDR1 and CDR2 are ENHRY and SYGVKD. The V end lost 4 bases, the J end lost 1 base, and 10 bases lay between the germline ends. The CDR3 totals 14 residues. This CDR3 reads CAISARTENTEAFF. Here the CDR3 DNA reads TGTGCCATCAGTGCCAGGACAGAGAACACTGAAGCTTTCTTT.

This clonotype was seen more than once but under ten times. The V and J genes are TRBV12-3 or TRBV12-4 and TRBJ2-1; tentatively, D is TRBD2 (5 bases). This CDR3 is built from 18 residues. Trimming took 4 bases from V and 3 from J, leaving 22 bases between them. CDR3 DNA sequence: TGTGCCAGCAGTTGGGCTCCGGACTTCTCAACCATCTACAATGAGCAGTTCTTC. Translated: CASSWAPDFSTIYNEQFF.

V gene TRBV4-2 combines with J gene TRBJ2-7; TRBD1 matches at 12 bases. The V gene end was trimmed by 3 bases and the J gene end by 4 bases; junction bases not matched to a gene: 7. The CDR3 is 16 amino acids. Germline V gives CDR1 LGHNA, CDR2 YNFKEQ. The CDR3 nucleotides are TGTGCCAGCAGCCAGACACCGGGACAGGGGGCGTACGAGCAGTACTTC. This translates into CASSQTPGQGAYEQYF.

The genes are TRBV15 and TRBJ2-5, with 8 bases fitting TRBD2. CDR1 and CDR2 from the germline V gene are LNHNV and YYDKDF (reference sequence). This CDR3 contains 13 residues. With V trimmed by 5 bases and J by 4 bases, 3 bases remained unmatched. For the CDR3, the DNA is TGTGCCACCAGCGACGGGAGGGGAGAGACCCAGTACTTC. This codes for CATSDGRGETQYF.

This clonotype came up a few times. This sequence joins TRBV24-1 and TRBJ2-3; 7 nucleotides agree with TRBD2. V was pared by 3 bases and J by 1 base, with 6 bases of the junction left unmatched. CDR1 KGHDR and CDR2 SFDVKD come from the germline V gene. This CDR3 is built from 16 residues. The chain's CDR3 is CATSDRSSGRTDTQYF. Written as DNA, the CDR3 is TGTGCCACCAGTGATCGGTCTAGCGGACGCACAGATACGCAGTATTTT.

To note about this clonotype: Compared with germline, one end of the junction differs, possibly owing to a read error. This chain uses TRBV5-1 with TRBJ1-6, with 7 bases matching TRBD1. The germline gives CDR1 SGHRS, CDR2 YFSETQ. The CDR3 has 14 residues. CDR3 DNA: TGCGCCAGCAGCTGGGGACAGACGGATTCACCCATCCACTTT. Amino acids: CASSWGQTDSPIHF.

The table lists this clonotype with a few counts. The chain employs TRBV9 and TRBJ2-6, with 9 bases identical to TRBD1. The V gene's germline CDR1 is SGDLS and CDR2 YYNGEE. The CDR3 contains 17 residues. The junction had 4 bases not matched to a gene; V was cut back by 3 bases and J by 0 bases. The CDR3 coding sequence is TGTGCCAGCAGCGGGGGACAGGGACACTCTGGGGCCAACGTCCTGACTTTC. Residues: CASSGGQGHSGANVLTF.

V is TRBV7-9 and J is TRBJ1-1, with 10 bases that match TRBD1. V was pared by 5 bases and J by 6 bases, with 9 bases of the junction left unmatched. This CDR3 contains 15 residues. CDR1 is SEHNR and CDR2 is FQNEAQ in the germline V gene (reference sequence). CDR3 sequence reads: CASSPGRTGGSEAFF. As DNA, the CDR3 is TGTGCCAGCAGCCCTGGGAGGACAGGGGGTTCTGAAGCTTTCTTT.